One sample yielded the 17 T cell receptor beta chains listed below, sequenced in a study of spatial heterogeneity in lung cancer. Stated time point: sample taken at primary tumor resection. Without sorting, whole RNA was sequenced from tumor, nontumor lung or frozen PBMC. TCRdb processed the 5' RACE reads anew with MiXCR; each CDR3 protein has one entry. The sample gives some 83,000 distinct CDR3 sequences, approximately 21% of which show up once; about 6.8% is in the top ten. Specimen: PBMCs, collected at surgery. All receptors derive from a male donor with early-stage non-small cell lung cancer.

As regards this clonotype: A read error may explain this, as a much larger clone is one base away. The chain carries TRBV10-3 and TRBJ2-3; 14 bases are a match to TRBD2. Trimming at V came to 10 bases and at J to 4 bases, leaving 13 bases not matched to a gene. Per germline, CDR1 ENHRY and CDR2 SYGVKD. The CDR3 loop spans 17 amino acids. CDR3: CATPRGTSGSRADTQYF. The CDR3 DNA sequence: TGTGCCACCCCGAGAGGGACTAGCGGGAGTCGGGCAGATACGCAGTATTTT.

This clonotype came up a few times. The chain uses TRBV18 and TRBJ2-3, with no clear D. V gave up 6 bases and J gave up 4 bases, with 5 bases separating them. The CDR3 runs to 11 residues. Germline lookup yields CDR1 KGHSH and CDR2 LQKENI. Written as DNA, the CDR3 is TGTGCCAGCTCCGAGCCAGATACGCAGTATTTT. This codes for CASSEPDTQYF.

The table lists this clonotype with many counts. The chain links TRBV20-1 to TRBJ1-1; D possibly corresponds to TRBD1 (5 bases). CDR1 and CDR2 (germline): DFQATT, SNEGSKA (reference sequence). Trimming cost V 4 bases and J 1 base, with 10 bases left between them. This CDR3 is 13 amino acids long. The CDR3 bases are TGCAGTGCTAAAGGGGCCTCGAACACTGAAGCTTTCTTT. Translating it yields CSAKGASNTEAFF.

The chain recombines TRBV7-2 with TRBJ2-1, with D perhaps matching TRBD1 or TRBD2 (5 bases each). V was trimmed by 4 bases and J by 7 bases, leaving 17 bases between them. Germline-derived CDR1 and CDR2 are SGHTA and FQGNSA. The CDR3 is 15 amino acids. CDR3 loop: CASSSRRAGSNEQFF. The CDR3 DNA reads as TGTGCCAGCAGCTCCCGCAGGGCTGGGAGTAATGAGCAGTTCTTC.

This rearrangement joins TRBV5-4 to TRBJ2-5; perhaps TRBD1 as D (6 bases). Per the germline V gene, CDR1 is SGHNT and CDR2 is YYREEE (reference sequence). V lost 5 bases to trimming and J lost 1 base, with 12 bases between them. CDR3 length equals 14 residues. CDR3 DNA sequence: TGTGCCAGCAGAAGCGGACAGCCCCAAGAGACCCAGTACTTC. It yields the protein CASRSGQPQETQYF.

The rearrangement links TRBV19 to TRBJ1-3; no clear D. The germline V gene has CDR1 LNHDA and CDR2 SQIVND (reference sequence). The CDR3 is made up of 11 amino acids. V was shortened by 7 bases and J by 4 bases, with 5 bases between the two germline ends. The CDR3 protein is CASTEGNTIYF. In DNA, the CDR3 is TGTGCCAGTACCGAAGGAAACACCATATATTTT.

This clonotype was picked up many times. The chain combines TRBV6-6 with TRBJ2-7; TRBD1 agrees at 9 bases. CDR3 length: 15 amino acids. Germline CDR1 reads MNHNY; CDR2 reads SVGAGI (reference sequence). The V gene end was trimmed by 5 bases and the J gene end by 3 bases; junction bases not matched to a gene: 8. As DNA, the CDR3 is TGTGCCAGCAGTCCCCAGGACAGGGGAGACTACGAGCAGTACTTC. Amino acids: CASSPQDRGDYEQYF.

This clonotype was counted many times. The rearrangement uses TRBV6-1 and TRBJ2-3, with a tentative D call TRBD1 (6 bases). The CDR3 sequence is 15 residues long. V shed 5 bases and J shed 0 bases, with 12 bases lying between them. Germline V gene sequence: CDR1 MNHNS, CDR2 SASEGT. CDR3 sequence: CASSLDRVSTDTQYF. DNA of the CDR3: TGTGCCAGCAGTCTGGACAGAGTTAGCACAGATACGCAGTATTTT.

The CDR3 DNA sequence: TGTGCCAGCAGTCGACAGGGGATGGCAAATTCACCCCTCCACTTT. The encoded protein is CASSRQGMANSPLHF. The chain uses TRBV12-3 or TRBV12-4 and TRBJ1-6; 8 bases are shared with TRBD1. V trimming: 5 bases; J trimming: 7 bases; junction bases outside the gene matches: 7. CDR3 length: 15 amino acids.

V usage is TRBV27 and J usage is TRBJ2-5; TRBD1 aligns across 9 bases. The CDR3 extends over 14 amino acids. The germline gives CDR1 MNHEY, CDR2 SMNVEV (reference sequence). The V and J ends lost 3 bases and 3 bases, in that order; junction bases with no gene match: 2. The CDR3 DNA reads TGTGCCAGCAGTTTTAGGACAGGGGAAGAGACCCAGTACTTC. Protein product: CASSFRTGEETQYF.

The chain uses TRBV29-1 and TRBJ2-3, with TRBD2 matching over 9 bases. Germline V gene sequence: CDR1 SQVTM, CDR2 ANQGSEA. The CDR3 sequence is 13 residues long. The J segment lost 3 bases and the V segment lost 6 bases, leaving 4 bases of the junction unmatched. The CDR3 reads CSVGTSLTDTQYF. The CDR3 DNA follows: TGCAGCGTGGGGACTAGCTTAACAGATACGCAGTATTTT.

This clonotype has more than one count but fewer than ten. The chain employs TRBV6-5 and TRBJ2-1; 11 bases fit TRBD2. With 9 bases clipped from V and 7 bases from J, the junction kept 5 bases outside the gene matches. The CDR3 contains 13 residues. Germline CDR1 MNHEY, CDR2 SVGAGI. The CDR3 here is CASLASGRNEQFF. The DNA of the CDR3 is TGTGCCAGTTTGGCTAGCGGGAGGAATGAGCAGTTCTTC.

The genes are TRBV6-5 and TRBJ2-4, with D possibly matching TRBD1 (5 bases). The germline V gene has CDR1 MNHEY and CDR2 SVGAGI. Trimming took 6 bases from V and 0 from J, leaving 12 bases between them. The length of the CDR3 is 15 residues. In DNA, the CDR3 is TGTGCCAGCAGCTCACCTAGGGGAGCCAAAAACATTCAGTACTTC. Its protein product is CASSSPRGAKNIQYF.

Only a few counts were recorded for this clonotype. The chain recombines TRBV4-1 with TRBJ2-5; D is perhaps TRBD2 (5 bases). Deletions cut 4 bases from V and 2 bases from J, with 14 bases between. Germline CDR1 MGHRA, CDR2 YSYEKL. The length of the CDR3 is 15 residues. CDR3 sequence reads: CASSPMGETQETQYF. DNA for the CDR3: TGCGCCAGCAGCCCCATGGGAGAAACACAAGAGACCCAGTACTTC.

The J gene is TRBJ1-4, the V gene TRBV2; possible D gene TRBD1, 5 bases. The CDR3 is 15 residues long. The V and J ends lost 8 bases and 15 bases respectively, with 28 bases between them. Germline CDR1 SNHLY, CDR2 FYNNEI. The CDR3 coding sequence is TGTGCCAGCCAACCCCGGGCAGCTGGCGCGGGGGAGATGTTTTTT. Its protein product is CASQPRAAGAGEMFF.

This clonotype has only a few counts. The chain recombines TRBV20-1 with TRBJ2-5; D is perhaps TRBD1 or TRBD2 (6 bases each). CDR3 length: 14 residues. V gave up 3 bases and J gave up 5 bases, with 16 bases separating them. CDR1 is DFQATT and CDR2 is SNEGSKA in the germline V gene (reference sequence). The DNA of the CDR3 is TGCAGTGCTAGTTCCAGGGGCGGAGGGGAGACCCAGTACTTC. It encodes CSASSRGGGETQYF.

The chain carries TRBV18 and TRBJ1-2; D is possibly TRBD1 (5 bases). Per germline, CDR1 KGHSH and CDR2 LQKENI. Deletions cut 3 bases from V and 2 bases from J, with 10 bases between. This CDR3 has 14 amino acids. For the CDR3, the DNA is TGTGCCAGCTCACCGGACACATCCAACTATGGCTACACCTTC. Its translation is CASSPDTSNYGYTF. The variable domain in full, completed from reference TRBV18 and TRBJ1-2, reads NAGVMQNPRHLVRRRGQEARLRCSPMKGHSHVYWYRQLPEEGLKFMVYLQKENIIDESGMPKERFSAEFPKEGPSILRIQQVVRGDSAAYFCASSPDTSNYGYTFGSGTRLTVV.